The text below deals with one T cell receptor (beta chain). Its target is unknown. This entry belongs to a study of shared clonotypes between healthy human individuals. General study results and limits: A handful of donors held about 5% of naive CD4 clonotypes in common.

V lost 5 bases to trimming and J lost 3 bases, with 17 bases between them. This CDR3 is 15 amino acids long. Germline values: CDR1 MNHNS, CDR2 SASEGT. The method was immunoSEQ multiplex PCR; TCRdb's version includes in-frame clones alone and lacks a portion of them. The sample lists about 1 million clones; around 76% were seen once. Sequenced input: memory CD4+ T cells sorted from blood. Subset specified: CD45RA-negative fraction. The source is a young man in good health. The chain combines TRBV6-1 with TRBJ2-7; perhaps TRBD1 as D (6 bases). The CDR3 sequence: CASSSGENRDYEQYF. CDR3 DNA: TGTGCCAGCAGTTCAGGGGAAAACAGGGACTACGAGCAGTACTTC.